A single T cell receptor (beta chain) is shown here with its context. Its antigen is not known. The CDR3 runs 15 residues. Per germline, CDR1 MNHNY and CDR2 SVGAGI (reference sequence). J gave up 7 bases and V 6 bases, and 9 bases lay outside the gene matches. This specimen belongs to a study of cytomegalovirus exposure and HLA in healthy donors. Overall study results and limits: For cytomegalovirus status, the classifier reportedly gave diagnoses with high specificity and sensitivity. In a later analysis, HLA-associated TCR beta chains were more clonally expanded than equally common others.

PCR primers comprised 60 Vbeta and 13 Jbeta primers. Authors' data handling: Later reanalysis found approximately 80 million unique TCR beta chains, some 10 million of them shared. Using immunoSEQ multiplex PCR, the repertoire was profiled, and TCRdb retains in-frame clones only, with some absent. For V, J and clone size, that table is used; D and trimming come from the DNA. The data show roughly 150,000 clones, over 55% seen once. The clonotype comes from a man between 35 and 55 years old in good health and CMV-seronegative. Input material: PBMCs. V and J are TRBV6-6 and TRBJ1-6; 7 positions match TRBD1. CDR3 in amino acids: CASRRGQGMNSPLHF. CDR3 coding DNA: TGTGCCAGCAGAAGGGGGCAGGGTATGAATTCACCCCTCCACTTT.